Listed below are T cell receptor beta chains from one sample, sequenced in a study of regulatory T cells in long-lasting Graves disease. MiXCR was run by TCRdb on the multiplex PCR reads, yielding one entry per CDR3 protein. The sample lists roughly 430,000 distinct CDR3 sequences; roughly 21% were seen once. This sample comprised peripheral blood mononuclear cells (PBMCs), obtained when the disease was refractory, from a patient treated with antithyroid drugs. Receptors were obtained from a female donor with Graves disease. CDR3s include the opening cysteine and the closing phenylalanine or tryptophan. A row's size may be missing; if present it is once, few, many or a size class.

clone size: many
V gene: TRBV12-3/TRBV12-4
J gene: TRBJ2-7
CDR3 length: 16
CDR3 protein: CASSLSLRTGGDEQYF

clone size: many
V gene: TRBV5-5
J gene: TRBJ1-5
CDR3 length: 16
CDR3 protein: CASSLGGTDSNQPQHF

clone size: many
V gene: TRBV28
J gene: TRBJ2-7
CDR3 length: 15
CDR3 protein: CASSSPGTGSSEQYF

clone size: many
V gene: TRBV2
J gene: TRBJ1-1
CDR3 length: 13
CDR3 protein: CASSTVRNTEAFF

clone size: NA
V gene: TRBV30
J gene: TRBJ2-2
CDR3 length: 13
CDR3 protein: CAWTYRVTGELFF

clone size: NA
V gene: TRBV7-9
J gene: TRBJ2-3
CDR3 length: 16
CDR3 protein: CASSSLRQAYTDTQYF

clone size: many
V gene: TRBV12-3/TRBV12-4
J gene: TRBJ2-2
CDR3 length: 15
CDR3 protein: CASSLEGGYTGELFF

clone size: NA
V gene: TRBV12-3/TRBV12-4
J gene: TRBJ2-5
CDR3 length: 11
CDR3 protein: CASSTVGTQYF

clone size: many
V gene: TRBV10-2
J gene: TRBJ2-5
CDR3 length: 14
CDR3 protein: CASSVGAGPETQYF

clone size: many
V gene: TRBV6-1
J gene: TRBJ2-5
CDR3 length: 14
CDR3 protein: CASSHKAGVETQYF

clone size: NA
V gene: TRBV19
J gene: TRBJ2-1
CDR3 length: 18
CDR3 protein: CASSRGLAGRSSYNEQFF

clone size: many
V gene: TRBV15
J gene: TRBJ2-7
CDR3 length: 12
CDR3 protein: CATSGRGREQYF

clone size: NA
V gene: TRBV5-1
J gene: TRBJ1-5
CDR3 length: 15
CDR3 protein: CASSQMAGLDQPQHF

clone size: many
V gene: TRBV29-1
J gene: TRBJ2-4
CDR3 length: 14
CDR3 protein: CSVEDPGTSDIQYF